Listed below are T cell receptor beta chains from one sample, sequenced in a study of blood T cell repertoires in COVID-19. Sequencing was performed with immunoSEQ multiplex PCR; in TCRdb, only in-frame clones are kept and a portion is missing. Of some 200,000 clones listed, 75% to 80% are singletons. The sample taken for sequencing was peripheral blood. Source of these receptors: a woman aged 45 to 65 with active or convalescent COVID-19. Each CDR3 is given with its conserved first and last residue.

j_gene: TRBJ2-5
v_gene: TRBV7-2
CDR3aa: CASSLAAGYQETQYF

j_gene: TRBJ2-2
v_gene: TRBV30
CDR3aa: CAVPTGGVANTGELFF

j_gene: TRBJ2-1
v_gene: TRBV4-2
CDR3aa: CASSQIRGQGGNEQFF

j_gene: TRBJ2-1
v_gene: TRBV7-2
CDR3aa: CASSTGHSSYNEQFF

j_gene: TRBJ1-1
v_gene: TRBV12-3/TRBV12-4
CDR3aa: CASGRQIHTEAFF

j_gene: TRBJ2-3
v_gene: TRBV18
CDR3aa: CASSPGTGSAGTQYF

j_gene: TRBJ1-4
v_gene: TRBV27
CDR3aa: CASTTGTGNEKLFF

j_gene: TRBJ1-1
v_gene: TRBV7-9
CDR3aa: CASSPADRGTEAFF

j_gene: TRBJ1-1
v_gene: TRBV5-1
CDR3aa: CASSLHRQGSGTEAFF

j_gene: TRBJ1-2
v_gene: TRBV19
CDR3aa: CASSMWGGDGYTF

j_gene: TRBJ2-1
v_gene: TRBV29-1
CDR3aa: CSVGASGEGEQFF

j_gene: TRBJ1-4
v_gene: TRBV7-2
CDR3aa: CASSSSGTPEKLFF

j_gene: TRBJ2-3
v_gene: TRBV4-3
CDR3aa: CASSQGLAGRRDTQYF

j_gene: TRBJ2-5
v_gene: TRBV28
CDR3aa: CASSLVGRPETQYF

j_gene: TRBJ2-7
v_gene: TRBV5-1
CDR3aa: CASSPGVSYEQYF

j_gene: TRBJ1-1
v_gene: TRBV9
CDR3aa: CASSVAPGMNTEAFF

j_gene: TRBJ2-3
v_gene: TRBV24-1
CDR3aa: CATSDPGSTLTDTQYF

j_gene: TRBJ1-3
v_gene: TRBV4-2
CDR3aa: CASSQDGGGSSGNTIYF

j_gene: TRBJ2-7
v_gene: TRBV6-5
CDR3aa: CASSPGLASRNEQYF

j_gene: TRBJ2-1
v_gene: TRBV2
CDR3aa: CASSGRGTAERGVNEQFF

j_gene: TRBJ2-7
v_gene: TRBV3-1/TRBV3-2
CDR3aa: CASSLRQIRSYEQYF

j_gene: TRBJ2-1
v_gene: TRBV18
CDR3aa: CASSGRQSDEQFF

j_gene: TRBJ1-6
v_gene: TRBV5-1
CDR3aa: CASSLASGGDSPLHF

j_gene: TRBJ1-4
v_gene: TRBV18
CDR3aa: CASSPAARGTNEKLFF

j_gene: TRBJ1-6
v_gene: TRBV5-8
CDR3aa: CASSEDRGDSPLHF

j_gene: TRBJ1-2
v_gene: TRBV7-9
CDR3aa: CASSLRGGYTF

j_gene: TRBJ2-1
v_gene: TRBV5-1
CDR3aa: CASSFQGSYNEQFF

j_gene: TRBJ1-2
v_gene: TRBV21-1
CDR3aa: CASSKSSSSDGYTF

j_gene: TRBJ2-7
v_gene: TRBV11-2
CDR3aa: CASSPRQGLYEQYF

j_gene: TRBJ2-7
v_gene: TRBV11-2
CDR3aa: CASSRDILRARRQYF

j_gene: TRBJ1-1
v_gene: TRBV6-2/TRBV6-3
CDR3aa: CASRYLAGNTEAFF

j_gene: TRBJ1-1
v_gene: TRBV29-1
CDR3aa: CSVRQGTEAFF

j_gene: TRBJ1-3
v_gene: TRBV6-1
CDR3aa: CASSEQGAPGNTIYF

j_gene: TRBJ1-2
v_gene: TRBV10-1
CDR3aa: CASSEDRPGHGFWGYTF

j_gene: TRBJ1-5
v_gene: TRBV5-1
CDR3aa: CASSLVGRSDQPQHF

j_gene: TRBJ2-7
v_gene: TRBV28
CDR3aa: CASSPSHRGRSYEQYF

j_gene: TRBJ2-3
v_gene: TRBV20-1
CDR3aa: CSAVATDTQYF

j_gene: TRBJ2-1
v_gene: TRBV6-2/TRBV6-3
CDR3aa: CASSFPGTYLHNEQFF

j_gene: TRBJ1-2
v_gene: TRBV29-1
CDR3aa: CSVDRENYGYTF

j_gene: TRBJ2-3
v_gene: TRBV21-1
CDR3aa: CASSKAVRLAGNRSTDTQYF

j_gene: TRBJ2-1
v_gene: TRBV19
CDR3aa: CASTLALDSYNEQFF

j_gene: TRBJ1-3
v_gene: TRBV2
CDR3aa: CASSLTGSGNTIYF

j_gene: TRBJ2-1
v_gene: TRBV14
CDR3aa: CASSQVHGGAGEQFF

j_gene: TRBJ2-5
v_gene: TRBV10-3
CDR3aa: CAISTGDGTQYF

j_gene: TRBJ1-1
v_gene: TRBV11-3
CDR3aa: CASSLDGTEAFF

j_gene: TRBJ2-6
v_gene: TRBV5-1
CDR3aa: CASSLTGTLSGANVLTF

j_gene: TRBJ2-7
v_gene: TRBV6-2/TRBV6-3
CDR3aa: CASSRPPSDSYEQYF

j_gene: TRBJ2-7
v_gene: TRBV6-5
CDR3aa: CASKGTGVIEQYF

j_gene: TRBJ2-5
v_gene: TRBV9
CDR3aa: CASSEVEGGPVETQYF

j_gene: TRBJ1-2
v_gene: TRBV28
CDR3aa: CASSSGGGARGYTF

j_gene: TRBJ2-5
v_gene: TRBV6-2/TRBV6-3
CDR3aa: CASSYWQGAGETQYF

j_gene: TRBJ1-1
v_gene: TRBV28
CDR3aa: CASSPVQGSAFF

j_gene: TRBJ2-1
v_gene: TRBV19
CDR3aa: CASSKGLAGGYNEQFF

j_gene: TRBJ2-7
v_gene: TRBV9
CDR3aa: CASSVSSGRIYEQYF

j_gene: TRBJ1-2
v_gene: TRBV28
CDR3aa: CASSLSPSRGYTF

j_gene: TRBJ2-7
v_gene: TRBV28
CDR3aa: CASSFGVGKPTYEQYF